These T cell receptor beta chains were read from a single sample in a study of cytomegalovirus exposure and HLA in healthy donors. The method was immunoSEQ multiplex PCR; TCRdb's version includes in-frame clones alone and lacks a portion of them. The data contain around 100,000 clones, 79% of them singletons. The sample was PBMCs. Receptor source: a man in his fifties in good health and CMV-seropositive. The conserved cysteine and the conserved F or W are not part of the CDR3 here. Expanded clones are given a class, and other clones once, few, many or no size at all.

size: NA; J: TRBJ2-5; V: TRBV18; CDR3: ASSPQGTSGRELQETQY
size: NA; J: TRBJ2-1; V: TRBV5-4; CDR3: ASSFPGTGLAGTYNEQF
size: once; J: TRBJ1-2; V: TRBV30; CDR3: AWSARSPYYGYT
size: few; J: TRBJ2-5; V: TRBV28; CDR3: ASSSGQGGETQY
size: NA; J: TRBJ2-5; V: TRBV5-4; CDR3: ASSFWQGQETQY
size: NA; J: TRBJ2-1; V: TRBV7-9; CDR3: SSSLAGGPLYNEQF
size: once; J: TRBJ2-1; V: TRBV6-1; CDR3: ASSEILSSYNEQF
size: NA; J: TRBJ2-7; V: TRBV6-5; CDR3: ASSRTGAEQY
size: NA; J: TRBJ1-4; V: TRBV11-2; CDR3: ASSLAGTGSEKLF
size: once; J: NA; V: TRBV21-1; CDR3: ASSKGTTNPLNEQY
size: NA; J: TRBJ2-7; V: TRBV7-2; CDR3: ASSLEPRYEQY
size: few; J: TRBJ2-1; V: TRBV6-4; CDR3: ASSDSSLAENEQF
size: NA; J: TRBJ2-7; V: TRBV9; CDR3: ASSVAGTDYEQY
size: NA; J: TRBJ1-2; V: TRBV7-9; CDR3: ASSFGQLGNYGYT
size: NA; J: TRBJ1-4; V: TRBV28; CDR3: ASSSWTGGPEKLF
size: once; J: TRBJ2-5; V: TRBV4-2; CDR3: ASSQVTAGGTQY
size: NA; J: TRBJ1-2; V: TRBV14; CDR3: ASSQGQGWSSYT
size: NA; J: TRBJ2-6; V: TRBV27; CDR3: ASSLGGRLVSGANVLT
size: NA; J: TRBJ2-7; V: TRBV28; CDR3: ASQNPSATVRSSYEQY
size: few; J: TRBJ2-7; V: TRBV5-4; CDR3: ASSLGGDRLGYEQY
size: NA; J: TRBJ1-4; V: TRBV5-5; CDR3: ASSPGQSDEKLF
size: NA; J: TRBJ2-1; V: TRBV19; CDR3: ASSMGWEDEQF
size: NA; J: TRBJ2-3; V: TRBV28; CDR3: ASTLWAQSTDTQY
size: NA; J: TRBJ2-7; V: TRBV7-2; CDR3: ASSLGGLAGVGEQY
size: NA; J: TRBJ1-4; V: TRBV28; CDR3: ASSMYATNEKLF
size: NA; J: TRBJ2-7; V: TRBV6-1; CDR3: ASSRDFYEQY
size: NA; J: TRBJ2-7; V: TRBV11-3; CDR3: ASSFTGGNSGSESSYEQY
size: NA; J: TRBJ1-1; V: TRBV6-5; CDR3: ASSYSISRGTEAF
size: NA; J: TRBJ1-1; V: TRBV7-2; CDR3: ASSLNLQAAEAF
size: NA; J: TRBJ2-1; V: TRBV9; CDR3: ASSAGTSGNNEQF
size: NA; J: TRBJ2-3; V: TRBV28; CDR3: ASSLGAGGVLSTDTQY
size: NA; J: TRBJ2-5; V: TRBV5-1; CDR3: ASRLGTGEETQY
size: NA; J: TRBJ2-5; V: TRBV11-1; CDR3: ASSLSVREFQETQY
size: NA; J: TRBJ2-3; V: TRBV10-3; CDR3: AISEELAGGGPDTQY
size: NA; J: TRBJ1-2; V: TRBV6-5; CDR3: ASSADRGNYGYT
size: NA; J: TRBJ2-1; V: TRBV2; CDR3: AGRTTGGSYSEQF
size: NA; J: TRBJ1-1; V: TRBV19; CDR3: ASSPRAVSEAF
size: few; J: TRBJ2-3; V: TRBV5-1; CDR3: ASSLGLAGLGGGTDTQY
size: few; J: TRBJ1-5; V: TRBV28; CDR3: ASSLVANQPQH
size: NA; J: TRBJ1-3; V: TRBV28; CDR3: ASSPSGEGGGNTIY
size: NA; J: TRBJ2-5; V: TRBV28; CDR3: ASSLPAGGLETQY
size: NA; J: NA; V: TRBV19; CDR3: ASSLLAGGPYEQY
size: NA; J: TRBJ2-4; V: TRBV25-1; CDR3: ASSETGTKNIQY
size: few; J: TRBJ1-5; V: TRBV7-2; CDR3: ASSEWTAYNQPQH
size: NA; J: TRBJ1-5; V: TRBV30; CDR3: AWSVGQGAQPQH
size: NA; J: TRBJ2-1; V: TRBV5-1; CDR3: ASSPPGTSGSVEQF
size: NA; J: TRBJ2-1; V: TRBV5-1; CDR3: ASSLVVGHNNEQF
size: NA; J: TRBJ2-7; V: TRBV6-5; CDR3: ASSYSATQVYEQY
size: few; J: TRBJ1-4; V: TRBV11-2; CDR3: ASSHGTGEGEKLF